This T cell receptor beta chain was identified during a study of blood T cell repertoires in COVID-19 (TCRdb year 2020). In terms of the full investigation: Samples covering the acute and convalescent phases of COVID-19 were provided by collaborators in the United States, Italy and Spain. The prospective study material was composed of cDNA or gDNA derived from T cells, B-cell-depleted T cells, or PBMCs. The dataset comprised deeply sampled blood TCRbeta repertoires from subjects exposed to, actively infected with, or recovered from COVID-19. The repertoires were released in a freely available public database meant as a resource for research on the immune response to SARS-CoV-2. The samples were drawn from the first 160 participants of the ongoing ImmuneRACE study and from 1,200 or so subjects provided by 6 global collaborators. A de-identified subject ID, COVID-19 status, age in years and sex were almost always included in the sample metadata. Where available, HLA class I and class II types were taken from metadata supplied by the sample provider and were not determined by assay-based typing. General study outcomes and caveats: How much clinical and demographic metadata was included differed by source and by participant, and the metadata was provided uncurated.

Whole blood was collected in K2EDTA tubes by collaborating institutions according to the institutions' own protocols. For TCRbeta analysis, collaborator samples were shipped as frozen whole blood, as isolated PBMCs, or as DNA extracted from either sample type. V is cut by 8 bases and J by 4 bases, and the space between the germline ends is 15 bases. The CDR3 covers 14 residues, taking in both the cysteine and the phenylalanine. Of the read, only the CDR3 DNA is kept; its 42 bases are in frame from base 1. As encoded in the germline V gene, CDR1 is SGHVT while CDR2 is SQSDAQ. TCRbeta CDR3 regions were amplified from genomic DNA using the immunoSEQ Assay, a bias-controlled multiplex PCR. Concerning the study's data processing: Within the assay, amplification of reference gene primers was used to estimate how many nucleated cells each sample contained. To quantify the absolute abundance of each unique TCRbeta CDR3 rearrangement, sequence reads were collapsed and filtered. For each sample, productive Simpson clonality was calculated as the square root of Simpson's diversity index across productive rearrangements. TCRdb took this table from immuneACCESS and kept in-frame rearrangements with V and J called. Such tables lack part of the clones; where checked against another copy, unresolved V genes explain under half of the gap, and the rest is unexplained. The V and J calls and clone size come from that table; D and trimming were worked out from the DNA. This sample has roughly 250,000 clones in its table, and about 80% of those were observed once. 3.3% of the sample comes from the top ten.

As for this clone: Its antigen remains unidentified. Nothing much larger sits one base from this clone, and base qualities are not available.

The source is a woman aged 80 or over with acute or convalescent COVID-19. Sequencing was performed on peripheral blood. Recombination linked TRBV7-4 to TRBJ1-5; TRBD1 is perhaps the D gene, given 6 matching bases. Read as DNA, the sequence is TGTGCCAGCGGGCTGGGGGCAGCTAATCAGCCCCAGCATTTT. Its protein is CASGLGAANQPQHF.